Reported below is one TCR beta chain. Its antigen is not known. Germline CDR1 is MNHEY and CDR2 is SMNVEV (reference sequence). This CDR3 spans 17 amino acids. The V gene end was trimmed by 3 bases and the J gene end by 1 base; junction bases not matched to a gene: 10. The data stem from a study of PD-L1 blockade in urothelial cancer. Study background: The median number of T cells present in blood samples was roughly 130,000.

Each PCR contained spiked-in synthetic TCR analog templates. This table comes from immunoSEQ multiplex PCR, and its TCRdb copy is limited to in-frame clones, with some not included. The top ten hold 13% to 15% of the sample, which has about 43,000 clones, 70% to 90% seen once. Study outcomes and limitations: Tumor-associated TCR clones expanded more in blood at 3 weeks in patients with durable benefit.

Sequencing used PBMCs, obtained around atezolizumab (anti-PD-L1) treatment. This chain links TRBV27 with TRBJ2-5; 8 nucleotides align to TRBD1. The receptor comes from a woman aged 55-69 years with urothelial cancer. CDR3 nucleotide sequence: TGTGCCAGCAGTTTGTGGCGGACAGGGAGGCCCCAAGAGACCCAGTACTTC. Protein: CASSLWRTGRPQETQYF.